Listed here is a single TCR beta chain. Its antigen is not yet known. No base qualities exist here, and no much larger clone lies one base off it. These data are taken from a study of blood T cell repertoires in COVID-19 (dated by TCRdb to 2020 to 2021). With regard to the full study: The collaborator samples originated in the United States, Italy and Spain and spanned the acute and convalescent phases of COVID-19. The prospective study material was composed of cDNA or gDNA derived from T cells, B-cell-depleted T cells, or PBMCs. Samples were obtained from the ongoing ImmuneRACE study (first 160 participants) and from over 1,000 subjects provided by 6 global collaborators. The repertoires were released in a freely available public database meant as a resource for research on the immune response to SARS-CoV-2. The sample metadata nearly always contained a de-identified subject ID, COVID-19 status, age in years and sex. Subjects who had been exposed to COVID-19, were actively infected with it, or had recovered from it provided the deeply sampled blood TCRbeta repertoires that made up the dataset. Where HLA class I and class II types were available, the types were taken from metadata supplied by the sample provider, not from assay-based typing. The research as a whole found: The quantity of clinical and demographic metadata differed by source and by participant and was supplied without curation.

Collaborating institutions collected whole blood in K2EDTA tubes following their own protocols. For TCRbeta analysis, collaborator samples were shipped as frozen whole blood, as isolated PBMCs, or as DNA extracted from either sample type. TCRbeta CDR3 regions were amplified from genomic DNA by means of the immunoSEQ Assay, a bias-controlled multiplex PCR. In the source study's methods: The number of nucleated cells in each sample was estimated from the amplification of reference gene primers within the assay. Sequence reads were collapsed and filtered to measure the absolute abundance of every unique TCRbeta CDR3 rearrangement. For each sample, productive Simpson clonality was calculated by taking the square root of Simpson's diversity index across productive rearrangements. TCRdb holds this immuneACCESS table with in-frame rearrangements only. Some clones are missing; in checked studies, unresolved V genes explain under half, and the rest has no known cause. The V and J calls and clone size come from that table; D and trimming were worked out from the DNA. The sample includes 290,000 or so clones, with 75% to 90% observed a single time. The ten top clones hold approximately 2% of the sample.

The CDR3 holds 15 amino acids from the cysteine to the phenylalanine. Only the CDR3 DNA is retained, 45 bases long and in frame from the first base. The origin of this receptor is a man between 18 and 35 years old with active or convalescent COVID-19. Material for sequencing was peripheral blood. This chain is built from TRBV21-1 and TRBJ2-2; TRBD1, the D gene given by the table, was not confirmed from the DNA. TRBV21-1 is described as a pseudogene. This receptor has the CDR3 CASSAQQGSTGELFF. The DNA sequence is TGTGCCAGCAGCGCCCAACAGGGAAGCACCGGGGAGCTGTTTTTT.